Given below is one TCR beta chain in context. This sample is part of a study of T cells in Graves' hyperthyroidism and ophthalmopathy. V was clipped by 4 bases and J by 1 base, with 17 bases between them. This CDR3 is 17 amino acids long. Germline CDR1 and CDR2: KGHSH and LQKENI. Clinical symptoms, serum thyroxine and TRAb, thyroid ultrasound and orbital computed tomography were used for the diagnoses. Regions amplified from RNA transcripts were the TCR beta CDR3 regions. Primed by the HTBI set, a first-round RT-PCR was run on the TCR CDR3. TCRdb redid the calling of the multiplex PCR reads with MiXCR, one entry per CDR3 protein. The sample consists of hundreds of thousands of distinct CDR3 sequences, approximately 23% of them appearing once.

The V gene is TRBV18, the J gene TRBJ2-1, with D possibly being TRBD1 (6 bases). The sequence derives from a man aged 25-45 years with Graves' ophthalmopathy. The sample taken for sequencing was blood. The CDR3 nucleotides are TGTGCCAGCTCACTCACTCTGGACAGCAGGTCCTACAATGAGCAGTTCTTC. Translating gives CASSLTLDSRSYNEQFF.